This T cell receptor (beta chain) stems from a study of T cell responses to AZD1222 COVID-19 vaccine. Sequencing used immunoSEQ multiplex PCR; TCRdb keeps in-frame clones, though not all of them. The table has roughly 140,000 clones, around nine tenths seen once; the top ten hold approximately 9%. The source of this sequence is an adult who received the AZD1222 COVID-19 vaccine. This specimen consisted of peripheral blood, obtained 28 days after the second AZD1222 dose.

CDR3 loop: CASSQDRRISGNTIYF. The CDR3 DNA reads TGCGCCAGCAGCCAAGACCGACGGATCTCTGGAAACACCATATATTTT. The V and J genes are TRBV4-1 and TRBJ1-3; D is uncertain. V lost 0 bases to trimming and J lost 0 bases, with 9 bases between them. The CDR3 is 16 residues long. Germline CDR1 is MGHRA and CDR2 is YSYEKL.